This T cell receptor beta chain was documented in a study of response to subunit inactivated influenza vaccine. This clonotype was seen repeatedly, ten times or more. TCRdb passed the RT-PCR reads through MiXCR, listing each CDR3 protein once. This table has approximately 500,000 distinct CDR3 sequences, about an eighth appearing once. CDR1 SEHNR and CDR2 FQNEAQ come from the germline V gene (reference sequence). V lost 5 bases and J lost 5, with 13 bases in between. This CDR3 comprises 13 residues. The sequence was obtained from a man over 45 who received an inactivated influenza vaccine. The sample consisted of PBMCs from blood, taken 40 to 50 days after vaccination. This rearrangement joins TRBV7-9 to TRBJ2-7; D may be TRBD2 (6 bases). The CDR3 region is CASSAYPGDEQYF. In DNA, the CDR3 is TGTGCCAGCAGCGCCTACCCGGGAGACGAGCAGTACTTC.